The present entry profiles one T cell receptor beta chain with its context. A single record per CDR3 protein comes from TCRdb applying MiXCR to the RT-PCR reads. The sample carries about 700,000 distinct CDR3 sequences, 14% recorded once. The specimen was memory CD4+ T cells from blood. The sequence was obtained from a female donor in good health, serving as a healthy control.

The CDR3, as DNA: TGTGCCAGCGCCCGGGCAACTAATGAAAAACTGTTTTTT. Translation gives CASARATNEKLFF. This chain joins TRBV12-3 or TRBV12-4 and TRBJ1-4; D uncertain. The CDR3 totals 13 residues. V was clipped by 8 bases and J by 0 bases, with 7 bases between them.